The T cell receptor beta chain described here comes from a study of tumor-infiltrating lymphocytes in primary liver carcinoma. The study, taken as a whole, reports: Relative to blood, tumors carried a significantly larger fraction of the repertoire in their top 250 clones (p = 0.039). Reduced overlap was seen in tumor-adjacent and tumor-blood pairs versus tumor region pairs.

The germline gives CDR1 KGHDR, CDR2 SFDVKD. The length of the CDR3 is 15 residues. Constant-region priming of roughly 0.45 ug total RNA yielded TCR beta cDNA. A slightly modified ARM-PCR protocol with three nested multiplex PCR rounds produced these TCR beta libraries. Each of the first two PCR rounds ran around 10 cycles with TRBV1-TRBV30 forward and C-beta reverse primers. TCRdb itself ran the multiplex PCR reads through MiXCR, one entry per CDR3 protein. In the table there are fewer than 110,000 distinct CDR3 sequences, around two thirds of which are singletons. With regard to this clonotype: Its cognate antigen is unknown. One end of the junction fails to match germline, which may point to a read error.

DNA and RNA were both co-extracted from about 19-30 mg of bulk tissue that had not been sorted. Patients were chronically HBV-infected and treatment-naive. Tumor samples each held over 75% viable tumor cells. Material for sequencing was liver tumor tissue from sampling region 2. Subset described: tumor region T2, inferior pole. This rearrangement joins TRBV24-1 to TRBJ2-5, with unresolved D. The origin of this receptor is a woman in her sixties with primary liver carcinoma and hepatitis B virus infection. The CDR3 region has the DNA TGTGCCACCTGTGATCGGCAGGCGCACCAAGAGACCAAGTACTTC. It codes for CATCDRQAHQETKYF.